This entry lists 19 T cell receptor beta chains sequenced from one sample in a study of Graves' ophthalmopathy and Graves' hyperthyroidism. Amplification from RNA transcripts yielded the TCR beta CDR3 regions. Amplification began with first-round RT-PCR using HTBI primers, then second-round multiplex PCR was performed. TCRdb re-derived calls from the multiplex PCR reads in MiXCR, one entry per CDR3 protein. Counted here are approximately 1.2 million distinct CDR3 sequences, about 35% occurring once; the ten biggest clones make up around 10%. Sequencing used peripheral blood or thyroid tissue (not recorded which). Receptors originate from an adult man with Graves' hyperthyroidism.

This clonotype was seen repeatedly, ten times or more. The gene calls are TRBV9 and TRBJ2-7, with D hard to call. The CDR3 loop spans 11 amino acids. CDR1 SGDLS and CDR2 YYNGEE come from the germline V gene. Trimming took off 3 bases at V and 7 bases at J, with 8 bases between the two ends. CDR3 in amino acids: CASSDPGEQYF. The CDR3 DNA follows: TGTGCCAGCAGCGACCCTGGAGAGCAGTACTTC.

V and J are TRBV10-3 and TRBJ2-5; TRBD1 matches at 8 bases. The J call may not be correct, given that the DNA end is closer to TRBJ2-1. CDR1 and CDR2 from the germline V gene are ENHRY and SYGVKD. The CDR3 spans 14 residues. The CDR3: CAIRSTGEDNEQFF. In DNA, the CDR3 is TGTGCCATCCGGTCGACAGGGGAGGACAATGAGCAGTTCTTC.

This clonotype was detected ten times or more. The chain couples TRBV7-3 to TRBJ2-5; 7 positions agree with TRBD2. From germline, CDR1 is SGHTA and CDR2 FQGTGA. This CDR3 region has 15 residues. V shed 6 bases, J shed 4 bases, and the junction held 11 bases outside the gene matches. The CDR3 reads CASSSGLSRGETQYF. The CDR3 DNA follows: TGTGCCAGCAGTAGCGGGCTCAGTCGGGGAGAGACCCAGTACTTC.

The rearrangement links TRBV30 to TRBJ2-2, with a possible D match to TRBD2 (5 bases). Germline V CDR1 and CDR2: GTSNPN, SVGIG (reference sequence). V was pared by 0 bases and J by 6 bases, with 14 bases between. CDR3 length: 15 residues. This chain's CDR3 is CAWSVPSSMSGELFF. For the CDR3, the DNA is TGTGCCTGGAGTGTACCGTCTAGCATGTCCGGGGAGCTGTTTTTT.

Notes on this clonotype: The germline gene is not matched at one end of the junction; a read error may be the cause. For the CDR3, the DNA is TGTGCCAGCAGCCCACCTGCCGGGACGGGGGACTACGAGCAGCACTTC. Translated: CASSPPAGTGDYEQHF. The V gene is TRBV7-9, the J gene TRBJ2-7; 7 bases align to TRBD2. Per the germline V gene, CDR1 is SEHNR and CDR2 is FQNEAQ (reference sequence). CDR3 length: 16 amino acids.

Ten or more counts support this clonotype. This rearrangement joins TRBV2 to TRBJ2-5, with D perhaps assigned TRBD1 or TRBD2 (5 bases each). Trimming pared 6 bases from V and 5 bases from J, leaving 13 bases between. Germline V gene data show CDR1 as SNHLY and CDR2 as FYNNEI. This CDR3 has 13 residues. As DNA, the CDR3 is TGTGCCAGCAGGCCCGGGGCAAAGGAGACCCAGTACTTC. It encodes CASRPGAKETQYF.

This clonotype has at least ten counts. The genes are TRBV7-2 and TRBJ2-7, with TRBD1 matching over 8 bases. This CDR3 has 13 residues. The junction had 5 bases not matched to a gene; V was cut back by 5 bases and J by 5 bases. CDR1 is SGHTA and CDR2 is FQGNSA in the germline V gene. The CDR3: CASSLDRDHEQYF. In DNA, the CDR3 is TGTGCCAGCAGCCTGGACAGGGATCACGAGCAGTACTTC. The full variable domain, in which reference TRBV7-2 and TRBJ2-7 provide the parts outside the CDR3, is GAGVSQSPSNKVTEKGKDVELRCDPISGHTALYWYRQSLGQGLEFLIYFQGNSAPDKSGLPSDRFSAERTGGSVSTLTIQRTQQEDSAVYLCASSLDRDHEQYFGPGTRLTVT.

In its sample, this clonotype was seen many times. The gene calls are TRBV19 and TRBJ1-5, with TRBD1 matching over 10 bases. V trimming: 5 bases; J trimming: 7 bases; junction bases outside the gene matches: 5. Per germline, CDR1 LNHDA and CDR2 SQIVND (reference sequence). This CDR3 contains 14 residues. The CDR3 sequence: CASSGQGGRQPQHF. The DNA of the CDR3 is TGTGCCAGTAGTGGACAGGGGGGCAGGCAGCCCCAGCATTTT.

This clonotype was seen a few times. V usage is TRBV9 and J usage is TRBJ1-2, with D tentatively TRBD1 (6 bases). The V gene's germline CDR1 is SGDLS and CDR2 YYNGEE. V was pared by 5 bases and J by 4 bases, with 24 bases between. This CDR3 contains 17 residues. As DNA, the CDR3 is TGTGCCAGCAGTTACTCGCCCCGGGACATTGGGCTCTATGGCTACACCTTC. As protein: CASSYSPRDIGLYGYTF.

This chain joins TRBV19 and TRBJ2-6; D is ambiguous. From germline, CDR1 is LNHDA and CDR2 SQIVND (reference sequence). This CDR3 has 13 amino acids. Trimming cost V 9 bases and J 6 bases, with 12 bases left between them. The DNA of the CDR3 is TGTGCCAGCAGTTACTCGAAGGCCAACGTCCTGACTTTC. Translated, it gives CASSYSKANVLTF.

For this clonotype: A read error may account for a junction end that differs from germline. J is TRBJ2-7 and V is TRBV6-6, with 9 bases lining up with TRBD2. The germline V gene encodes CDR1 MNHNY and CDR2 SVGAGI (reference sequence). This CDR3 spans 12 amino acids. CDR3 bases: TGTGCCAACAGTGAGGGACTAGCAGGACAGTACTTC. The encoded protein is CANSEGLAGQYF.

With regard to this clonotype: It may be a read error: a sequence one base away is much more abundant. The genes are TRBV5-6 and TRBJ1-2; no clear D gene. The CDR3 is 15 amino acids. V lost 7 bases and J 2 bases, leaving 18 bases between the germline ends. CDR1 is SGHDT and CDR2 is YYEEEE in the germline V gene. This chain's CDR3 is CASGAAGEGNYGYTF. The CDR3 region has the DNA TGTGCCAGCGGCGCAGCGGGTGAAGGAAACTATGGCTACACCTTC. Together with reference TRBV5-6 and TRBJ1-2, the CDR3 gives the full variable domain: DAGVTQSPTHLIKTRGQQVTLRCSPKSGHDTVSWYQQALGQGPQFIFQYYEEEERQRGNFPDRFSGHQFPNYSSELNVNALLLGDSALYLCASGAAGEGNYGYTFGSGTRLTVV.

This clonotype came up many times. V usage is TRBV9 and J usage is TRBJ1-6; 9 nucleotides align to TRBD1. Germline trimming cut 3 bases from V and 14 bases from J; bases unmatched to any gene: 12. The CDR3 is 15 residues long. Germline CDR1 and CDR2: SGDLS and YYNGEE. CDR3 region: CASSADRGSSVTLHF. The CDR3 DNA reads as TGTGCCAGCAGCGCGGACAGGGGCTCCTCTGTAACCCTCCACTTT.

The chain carries TRBV24-1 and TRBJ1-6, with a possible D match to TRBD1 (6 bases). The germline V and J ends were trimmed by 5 bases and 7 bases, with 20 bases remaining between them. The CDR3 runs to 17 residues. The germline V gene encodes CDR1 KGHDR and CDR2 SFDVKD. The CDR3 DNA follows: TGTGCCACCAGTGGTGGCAGCCGGGGACATCTAAATTCACCCCTCCACTTT. Amino acids: CATSGGSRGHLNSPLHF.

This clonotype showed up just a few times. V gene TRBV28 combines with J gene TRBJ1-4; no clear D gene. CDR3 length: 13 residues. Trimming stripped 3 bases from V and 13 bases from J, with 15 bases between. Germline CDR1 is MDHEN and CDR2 is SYDVKM. In nucleotides, the CDR3 is TGTGCCAGCAGTTTCGGTCCCCAATCAGGACTGTTTTTT. It is translated as CASSFGPQSGLFF.

The chain is built from TRBV4-2 and TRBJ2-7, with unresolved D. Trimming pared 2 bases from V and 2 bases from J, leaving 16 bases between. In germline, CDR1 is LGHNA, CDR2 YNFKEQ. This CDR3 has 16 residues. CDR3 amino acids: CASSQRRPPGPYEQYF. The CDR3 DNA reads as TGTGCCAGCAGCCAAAGAAGACCCCCTGGGCCCTACGAGCAGTACTTC.

This clonotype showed up many times. This chain uses TRBV5-1 with TRBJ2-7; possibly TRBD1 or TRBD2 for D (5 bases each). The CDR3 totals 14 residues. Trimming left V 2 bases short and J 1 base short, with 10 bases between. CDR1 SGHRS and CDR2 YFSETQ come from the germline V gene. The CDR3 loop is CASSFTGPSYEQYF. The CDR3 nucleotides read TGCGCCAGCAGCTTTACGGGACCGTCCTACGAGCAGTACTTC.

This clonotype was recorded many times. CDR3 sequence reads: CASRTDSPTYEQYF. CDR3 bases: TGTGCCAGCAGGACGGACAGTCCAACCTACGAGCAGTACTTC. V and J are TRBV6-6 and TRBJ2-7; TRBD1 is a possible D gene (6 bases). Germline values: CDR1 MNHNY, CDR2 SVGAGI (reference sequence). The V gene lost 6 bases and the J gene lost 2 bases, with 14 bases spanning the gap. The CDR3 runs to 14 residues.

In this sample, this clonotype turned up once. V and J are TRBV10-3 and TRBJ1-5; the match to TRBD1 covers 7 bases. The germline V gene has CDR1 ENHRY and CDR2 SYGVKD. This CDR3 is 16 amino acids long. Losses at the gene ends were 10 bases for V and 4 bases for J; bases not matched to a gene: 16. CDR3 region: CASSLTGTDLNQPQHF. DNA for the CDR3: TGTGCCAGCAGCTTGACCGGGACAGATCTAAATCAGCCCCAGCATTTT.